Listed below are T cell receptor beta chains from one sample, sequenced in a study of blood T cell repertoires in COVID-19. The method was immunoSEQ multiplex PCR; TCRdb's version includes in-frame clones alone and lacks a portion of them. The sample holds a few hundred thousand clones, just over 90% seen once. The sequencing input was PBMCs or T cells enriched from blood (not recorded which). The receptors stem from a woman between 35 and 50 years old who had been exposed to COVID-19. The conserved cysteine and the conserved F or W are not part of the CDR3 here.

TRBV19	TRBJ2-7	ASSIAQGSTYEQY
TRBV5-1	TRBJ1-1	ASSLGSSYTEAF
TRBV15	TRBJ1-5	ATSRDPGAQPQH
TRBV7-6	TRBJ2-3	ASSYVVGSSTDTQY
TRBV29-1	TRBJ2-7	SVEQQGYEQY
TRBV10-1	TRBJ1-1	ASTRGRNTEAF
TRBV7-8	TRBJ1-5	ASSRDRASQPQH
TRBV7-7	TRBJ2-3	ASSPSGYSTDTQY
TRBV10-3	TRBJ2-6	ATMDRRYSGANVLT
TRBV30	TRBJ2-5	AWSDGREAEGQETQY
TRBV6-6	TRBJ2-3	ASTLAGGTDTQY